The clone carrying this TCR beta chain was observed a single time. The antigen is not known. After removal of 1 base from V and 9 bases from J, the junction contained 8 bases not matched to a gene. The CDR3 totals 16 residues. The germline CDR1 and CDR2 sequences are KGHDR and SFDVKD. The sample is drawn from a study of blood T cells in healthy people across ages. A second about 6 to 12 cycle PCR used barcoded and J-beta primers. A single record per CDR3 protein comes from TCRdb applying MiXCR to the 5' RACE reads. This table has some 1,000,000 distinct CDR3 sequences, around 25% appearing once. Study-wide points: The recorded TCR beta diversity per million T cells decreased in a roughly linear manner with age.

The same specimen was also included in a second study, on T cells of mothers and their children. This second report adds: The entire RNA extract went into cDNA synthesis at about 1.5 ug per 15 ul. Every mother produced more than 9.5 million TCR beta CDR3 reads, whereas every child provided 3 million to 3.5 million. Slightly higher, non-significant overlap characterized related mother-child pairs relative to unrelated pairs.

The chain is built from TRBV24-1 and TRBJ2-1; 10 bases fit TRBD2. Sequences were obtained from blood. This clonotype was obtained from a girl aged 2-10 years in good health. The CDR3 DNA reads TGTGCCACCAGTGATTTCTCCCTAGCGGGAGTAGGTGAGCAGTTCTTC. The encoded protein is CATSDFSLAGVGEQFF.